Listed here are 18 T cell receptor beta chains from one sample, sequenced in a study of blood T cell repertoires in COVID-19. Method: immunoSEQ multiplex PCR; TCRdb's copy keeps in-frame clones and lacks some. Here the sample spans a few hundred thousand clones, approximately 87% being singletons. Sequencing was performed on peripheral blood. Receptors were obtained from a woman aged 45 to 65 with acute or convalescent COVID-19.

CDR3 in amino acids: CAIKGREGIDTQYF. In nucleotides, the CDR3 is TGTGCCATCAAAGGGCGGGAGGGTATAGATACGCAGTATTTT. V gene TRBV10-3 combines with J gene TRBJ2-3; 9 positions agree with TRBD2. V was clipped by 7 bases and J by 5 bases; unmatched bases: 7. The CDR3 spans 14 residues. From germline, CDR1 is ENHRY and CDR2 SYGVKD.

The CDR3 here is CASSATSGNSNQPQHF. Here the CDR3 DNA reads TGTGCCAGCAGCGCGACCTCGGGGAATAGCAATCAGCCCCAGCATTTT. This rearrangement joins TRBV7-8 to TRBJ1-5; D not certain. The germline V gene has CDR1 SGHVS and CDR2 FQNEAQ. The CDR3 sequence is 16 residues long. Trimming cost V 5 bases and J 0 bases, with 14 bases left between them.

The chain links TRBV12-3 or TRBV12-4 to TRBJ1-5; D is possibly TRBD1 (5 bases). The length of the CDR3 is 13 residues. Trimming removed 6 bases from V and 7 bases from J, with 13 bases in between. The CDR3 nucleotides are TGTGCCAGCAGCCCGACACGGGGGCAGCCCCAGCATTTT. Its translation: CASSPTRGQPQHF.

This chain connects TRBV19 to TRBJ2-5, with 8 bases that match TRBD2. J lost 2 bases, V lost 6 bases, and 2 bases had no gene match. CDR1 and CDR2 from the germline V gene are LNHDA and SQIVND (reference sequence). The CDR3 spans 13 residues. The CDR3 nucleotides read TGTGCCAGTAGCGGACTAGCTCAAGAGACCCAGTACTTC. It translates to CASSGLAQETQYF.

The V and J genes are TRBV7-5 and TRBJ2-7; TRBD1 reflects the table's D call only, with no check against the DNA. TRBV7-5 is reported as a pseudogene. CDR3 size: 16 residues. CDR3 in amino acids: CVRSFPGTGCSYEQYF. Here the CDR3 DNA reads TGTGTCAGAAGCTTTCCCGGGACAGGGTGTTCCTACGAGCAGTACTTC.

The chain links TRBV18 to TRBJ2-1; tentative D call: TRBD2 (5 bases). Germline CDR1 and CDR2: KGHSH and LQKENI. V lost 1 base and J lost 10, with 17 bases in between. This CDR3 is 15 amino acids long. The CDR3 sequence is CASSPRASGGVEQFF. In DNA, the CDR3 is TGTGCCAGCTCACCACGTGCGAGCGGAGGCGTGGAGCAGTTCTTC.

The rearrangement joins TRBV10-3 to TRBJ1-2; D not resolved. CDR3 size: 12 residues. Germline assignment: CDR1 ENHRY and CDR2 SYGVKD. V gave up 9 bases and J gave up 4 bases, with 12 bases separating them. CDR3 nucleotides: TGTGCCATTTTATCCGGGAGCTATGGCTACACCTTC. This encodes CAILSGSYGYTF.

This chain links TRBV11-3 with TRBJ1-5; 7 bases fit TRBD1. V lost 2 bases to trimming and J lost 6 bases; unmatched junction nucleotides: 1. This CDR3 has 13 residues. Germline V gene sequence: CDR1 SGHNT, CDR2 YENEEA. In DNA, the CDR3 is TGTGCCAGCAGCTTACAGGGGGGTCAGCCCCAGCATTTT. Translation gives CASSLQGGQPQHF.

V and J are TRBV19 and TRBJ1-2; 7 nucleotides align to TRBD1. The ends lost 4 bases at V and 5 bases at J; junction bases unmatched: 10. CDR1 is LNHDA and CDR2 is SQIVND in the germline V gene (reference sequence). The CDR3 has 15 residues. The CDR3 DNA reads as TGTGCCAGTAGTACGGGACAGATTGGAACTTATGGCTACACCTTC. Translating gives CASSTGQIGTYGYTF.

This clone turned up a few times. This chain links TRBV7-2 with TRBJ1-3; no firm D call. The CDR3 contains 15 residues. Trimming stripped 5 bases from V and 3 bases from J, with 14 bases between. Germline-derived CDR1 and CDR2 are SGHTA and FQGNSA. This CDR3 is CASSPGMESGNTIYF. The CDR3 coding sequence is TGTGCCAGCAGCCCCGGCATGGAGAGTGGAAACACCATATATTTT.

This clone has just a few counts. V usage is TRBV20-1 and J usage is TRBJ2-5, with TRBD1 identical over 12 bases. The CDR3 spans 15 residues. Trimming took 3 bases from V and 1 from J; bases not matched to a gene: 3. The germline V gene encodes CDR1 DFQATT and CDR2 SNEGSKA (reference sequence). The CDR3 DNA sequence: TGCAGTGCTAGTTGGGACAGGGGGCGCCAAGAGACCCAGTACTTC. It yields the protein CSASWDRGRQETQYF.

The CDR3 DNA reads as TGCGCCAGCAGCTTGGGCTCAGGGGGCGCGACTGGGGCTTTCTTT. It encodes CASSLGSGGATGAFF. This rearrangement joins TRBV5-1 to TRBJ1-1, with 8 nucleotides matching TRBD1. This CDR3 spans 15 amino acids. Germline V lookup: CDR1 SGHRS, CDR2 YFSETQ. The junction had 12 bases not matched to a gene; V was cut back by 0 bases and J by 11 bases.

J is TRBJ2-6 and V is TRBV15, with D possibly being TRBD1 (5 bases). CDR1 and CDR2 from the germline V gene are LNHNV and YYDKDF (reference sequence). This CDR3 spans 15 amino acids. The V and J ends lost 1 base and 4 bases respectively, with 8 bases between them. CDR3 sequence (DNA): TGTGCCACCAGCAGAGCAGGGCACGGGGCCAACGTCCTGACTTTC. This gives the protein CATSRAGHGANVLTF.

V and J are TRBV30 and TRBJ2-3, with D perhaps TRBD2 (5 bases). Per germline, CDR1 GTSNPN and CDR2 SVGIG (reference sequence). The V end was cut by 2 bases, the J end by 10 bases, with 10 bases between. The length of the CDR3 is 11 residues. The CDR3: CAWSPSEAQYF. CDR3 sequence (DNA): TGTGCCTGGAGTCCTTCGGAGGCGCAGTATTTT.

V is TRBV6-5 and J is TRBJ2-6; D not certain. Germline-derived CDR1 and CDR2 are MNHEY and SVGAGI. The CDR3 contains 15 residues. Trimming took 6 bases from V and 0 from J, leaving 9 bases between them. DNA of the CDR3: TGTGCCAGCAGATTAGACAACTCTGGGGCCAACGTCCTGACTTTC. It is translated as CASRLDNSGANVLTF.

This clone showed up just a few times. The genes are TRBV25-1 and TRBJ1-4; D might be TRBD1 (6 bases). CDR3 size: 14 residues. Germline CDR1 reads MGHDK; CDR2 reads SYGVNS. The ends were cut back, 7 bases at V and 7 bases at J, with 16 bases in the middle. As DNA, the CDR3 is TGTGCCAGCAACTCACAGGGTGGGGCTGAAAAACTGTTTTTT. Translated: CASNSQGGAEKLFF.

The V and J genes are TRBV30 and TRBJ2-5; TRBD2 might be the D (6 bases). The CDR3 contains 15 residues. Germline values: CDR1 GTSNPN, CDR2 SVGIG (reference sequence). The V and J ends lost 0 bases and 1 base respectively, with 12 bases between them. The CDR3 nucleotides read TGTGCCTGGAGTGTACGGAGGGCCTTCCAAGAGACCCAGTACTTC. The encoded protein is CAWSVRRAFQETQYF.

The chain joins TRBV3-1 (or the pseudogene TRBV3-2) to TRBJ2-5; tentative D call: TRBD2 (6 bases). This CDR3 comprises 12 residues. With 8 bases removed from V and 1 base from J, the gap between germline ends came to 8 bases. From germline, CDR1 is LGHDT and CDR2 YNNKEL (reference sequence). CDR3 in DNA: TGTGCCAGCGGCGGGGCCCAAGAGACCCAGTACTTC. Its translation is CASGGAQETQYF.